These T cell receptor beta chains were read from a single sample in a study of shared clonotypes between healthy human individuals. Generated by immunoSEQ multiplex PCR, the TCRdb table keeps only in-frame clones and is missing some. The table includes 2 million to 2.5 million clones, roughly 95% detected once. The material sequenced was naive CD4+ T cells sorted from blood. The receptors here all came from a man between 18 and 29 years old in good health. Each CDR3 is given with its conserved first and last residue. The order of the fields is CDR3 length, clone size, V gene, J gene, D gene, CDR3 DNA, CDR3 protein. D genes are given only for firm matches. The size field is filled for only some rows; it gives once, few, many or a size class.

>16|NA|TRBV2|TRBJ1-2|TRBD1
TGTGCCAGCACCCACGCGCCCGGACAGGGAGTTTATGGCTACACCTTC
CASTHAPGQGVYGYTF
>15|NA|TRBV11-2|TRBJ2-3|NA
TGTGCCAGCAGCTTACGCGGGTCTAGCACAGATACGCAGTATTTT
CASSLRGSSTDTQYF
>16|once|TRBV14|TRBJ2-1|TRBD2
TGTGCCAGCAGCCCCTCGGGACTAGCGGGGTGGGATGAGCAGTTCTTC
CASSPSGLAGWDEQFF
>11|NA|TRBV2|TRBJ2-7|NA
TGTGCCAGCAGTGACTATTACGAGCAGTACTTC
CASSDYYEQYF
>14|NA|TRBV2|TRBJ1-1|NA
TGTGCCAGCAGGTCAGGGTATACCACTACTGAAGCTTTCTTT
CASRSGYTTTEAFF
>11|NA|TRBV20-1|TRBJ2-5|TRBD1
TGCAGTGCGACGACAGGGGAGACCCAGTACTTC
CSATTGETQYF
>15|NA|TRBV7-2|TRBJ1-1|NA
TGTGCCAGCAGCTTAGTCGAAGGGGTTCACACTGAAGCTTTCTTT
CASSLVEGVHTEAFF
>15|NA|TRBV5-6|TRBJ2-7|TRBD1
TGTGCCAGCAGCTTGGTGGGGACAGTAAACTACGAGCAGTACTTC
CASSLVGTVNYEQYF
>16|NA|TRBV30|TRBJ2-2|NA
TGTGCCTGGAGTGGGACCCCCAGCGGGCACACCGGGGAGCTGTTTTTT
CAWSGTPSGHTGELFF
>12|NA|TRBV30|TRBJ1-2|NA
TGTGCCTGGACCCAAGGACAGTATGGCTACACCTTC
CAWTQGQYGYTF
>14|NA|TRBV6-1|TRBJ2-3|TRBD2
TGTGCCAGCACCTTTAGCGGGAGCACAGATACGCAGTATTTT
CASTFSGSTDTQYF
>15|NA|TRBV6-5|TRBJ2-5|TRBD2
TGTGCCAGCAGTCAACTAGCGGGGGGGCAAGAGACCCAGTACTTC
CASSQLAGGQETQYF
>17|NA|TRBV4-1|TRBJ2-1|TRBD2
TGCGCCAGCAGCCAAGGCCCGACGGGGGGGCTCCGCGATGAGCAGTTCTTC
CASSQGPTGGLRDEQFF
>15|NA|TRBV5-4|TRBJ2-5|TRBD2
TGTGCCAGCAGCTTGGTACAGCGGGAGGAGGAGACCCAGTACTTC
CASSLVQREEETQYF
>14|NA|TRBV10-3|TRBJ2-7|NA
TGTGCCATCAGTGAGTCGAGGGAATTCTACGAGCAGTACTTC
CAISESREFYEQYF
>15|NA|TRBV4-1|TRBJ2-7|NA
TGCGCCAGCAGCCAAGGAACGGGGGGCTTAAACGAGCAGTACTTC
CASSQGTGGLNEQYF
>13|NA|TRBV9|TRBJ1-2|NA
TGTGCCAGCAGCGTAGTTGCCGGCGTGGGCTACACCTTC
CASSVVAGVGYTF
>15|once|TRBV18|TRBJ1-1|NA
TGTGCCAGCTCACCCATCTCAGGAGGGGGGACTGAAGCTTTCTTT
CASSPISGGGTEAFF
>15|NA|TRBV4-1|TRBJ2-7|NA
TGCGCCAGCAGCGACATTCCACTTCCCTCCTACGAGCAGTACTTC
CASSDIPLPSYEQYF
>16|NA|TRBV5-1|TRBJ2-2|TRBD1
TGCGCCAGCAGCTGGGACAGGGTTATATACACCGGGGAGCTGTTTTTT
CASSWDRVIYTGELFF
>14|NA|TRBV29-1|TRBJ1-1|TRBD1
TGCAGCGTTGACCGGGACAGGACGAACACTGAAGCTTTCTTT
CSVDRDRTNTEAFF
>14|NA|TRBV28|TRBJ1-2|TRBD1
TGTGCCAGCAACCAACAGGGGTCCCTATATGGCTACACCTTC
CASNQQGSLYGYTF
>14|NA|TRBV5-8|TRBJ1-1|NA
TGTGCCAGCAATAGTCCCTGGGCGGACACTGAAGCTTTCTTT
CASNSPWADTEAFF
>16|NA|TRBV10-3|TRBJ1-6|NA
TGTGCCATCAGTGGAGAGGATAGTTACTCAAATTCACCCCTCCACTTT
CAISGEDSYSNSPLHF
>16|NA|TRBV25-1|TRBJ2-2|NA
TGTGCCAGCAGTGATTTCCCAGGGGAGTACACCGGGGAGCTGTTTTTT
CASSDFPGEYTGELFF
>15|NA|TRBV7-9|TRBJ1-6|NA
TGTGCCAGCAGCCGAGAGGGGGTCAGTAATTCACCCCTCCACTTT
CASSREGVSNSPLHF
>16|NA|TRBV30|TRBJ2-1|NA
TGTGCCTGGAGCGGGAAGGGCAGGGCCTTTTACAATGAGCAGTTCTTC
CAWSGKGRAFYNEQFF
>11|NA|TRBV2|TRBJ2-7|NA
TGTGCCAGCAGTCCCATCTACGAGCAGTACTTC
CASSPIYEQYF
>17|NA|TRBV18|TRBJ2-7|TRBD1
TGTGCCAGCTCAGACCGGGGACAGGGGCTTAGTCTTTACGAGCAGTACTTC
CASSDRGQGLSLYEQYF
>14|few|TRBV5-1|TRBJ1-2|NA
TGCGCCAGCAGCTTGGAGGGCAGTAACTATGGCTACACCTTC
CASSLEGSNYGYTF
>17|NA|TRBV5-8|TRBJ2-3|NA
TGTGCCAGCAGCTTAGTGACAGCGATTTTAAGCACAGATACGCAGTATTTT
CASSLVTAILSTDTQYF
>14|NA|TRBV7-2|TRBJ1-2|NA
TGTGCCAGCAGCTCGCGACAGCCTTCCTATGGCTACACCTTC
CASSSRQPSYGYTF
>14|NA|TRBV28|TRBJ1-1|TRBD1
TGTGCCAGCACTTTAACAGGGGCATCAGCTGAAGCTTTCTTT
CASTLTGASAEAFF
>15|NA|TRBV30|TRBJ1-3|NA
TGTGCCTGGAGTGGTACCGTATCGGCTGGAAACACCATATATTTT
CAWSGTVSAGNTIYF
>13|NA|TRBV6-1|TRBJ2-3|NA
TGTGCCAGCAGTGAAAGACCACCAGATACGCAGTATTTT
CASSERPPDTQYF
>15|NA|TRBV7-2|TRBJ2-1|TRBD2
TGTGCCAGCAGCTCCCGACTAGCGGGAGTCAATGAGCAGTTCTTC
CASSSRLAGVNEQFF
>12|NA|TRBV18|TRBJ2-7|NA
TGTGCCAGCTCGCTCCAGGGCTACGAGCAGTACTTC
CASSLQGYEQYF